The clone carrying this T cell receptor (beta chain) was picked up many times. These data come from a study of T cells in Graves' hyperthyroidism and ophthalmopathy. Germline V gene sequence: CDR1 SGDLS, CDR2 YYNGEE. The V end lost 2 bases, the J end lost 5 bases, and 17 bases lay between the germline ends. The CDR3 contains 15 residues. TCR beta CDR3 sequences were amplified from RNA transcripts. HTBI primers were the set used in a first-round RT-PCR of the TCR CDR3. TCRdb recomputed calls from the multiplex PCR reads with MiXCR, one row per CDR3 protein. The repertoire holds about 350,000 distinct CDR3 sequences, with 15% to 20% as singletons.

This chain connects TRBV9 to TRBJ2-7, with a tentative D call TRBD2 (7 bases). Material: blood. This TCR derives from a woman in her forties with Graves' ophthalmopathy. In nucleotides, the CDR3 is TGTGCCAGCAGCGTTCGCGGGGGCCCGGCGGACGAGCAGTACTTC. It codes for CASSVRGGPADEQYF.